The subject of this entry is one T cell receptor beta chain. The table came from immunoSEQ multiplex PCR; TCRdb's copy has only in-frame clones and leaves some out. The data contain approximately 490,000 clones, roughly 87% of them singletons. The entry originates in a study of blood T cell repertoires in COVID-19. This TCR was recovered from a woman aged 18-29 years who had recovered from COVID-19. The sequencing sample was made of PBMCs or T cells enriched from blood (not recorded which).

The CDR3 DNA reads as TGTGCCAGTAACGAGGGACAGGGAAACACTGAAGCTTTCTTT. Translation: CASNEGQGNTEAFF. The chain is built from TRBV19 and TRBJ1-1; 9 nucleotides agree with TRBD1. This CDR3 contains 14 residues. Germline values: CDR1 LNHDA, CDR2 SQIVND (reference sequence). With V trimmed by 7 bases and J by 2 bases, 5 bases remained unmatched.